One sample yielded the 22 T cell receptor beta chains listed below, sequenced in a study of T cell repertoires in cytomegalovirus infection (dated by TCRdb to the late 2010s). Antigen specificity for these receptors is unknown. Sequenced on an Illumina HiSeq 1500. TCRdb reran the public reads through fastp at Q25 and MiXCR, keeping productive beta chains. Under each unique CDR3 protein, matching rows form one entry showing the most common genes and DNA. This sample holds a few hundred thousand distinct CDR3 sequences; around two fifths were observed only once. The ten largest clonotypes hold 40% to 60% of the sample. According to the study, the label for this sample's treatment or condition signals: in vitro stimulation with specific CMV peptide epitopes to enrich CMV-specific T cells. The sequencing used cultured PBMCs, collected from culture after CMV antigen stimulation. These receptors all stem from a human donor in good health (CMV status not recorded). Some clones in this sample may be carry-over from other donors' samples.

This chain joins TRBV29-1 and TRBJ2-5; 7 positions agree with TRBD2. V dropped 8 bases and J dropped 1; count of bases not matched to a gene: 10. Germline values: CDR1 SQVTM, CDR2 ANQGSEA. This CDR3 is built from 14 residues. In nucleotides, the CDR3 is TGCAGCCTCAACGGGGCTAGCGGCCAAGAGACCCAGTACTTC. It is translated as CSLNGASGQETQYF.

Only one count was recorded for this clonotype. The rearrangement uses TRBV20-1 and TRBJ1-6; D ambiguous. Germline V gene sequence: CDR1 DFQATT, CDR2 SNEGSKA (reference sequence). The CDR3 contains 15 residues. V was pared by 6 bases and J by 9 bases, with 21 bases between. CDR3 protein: CSARPGPTTSSPLHF. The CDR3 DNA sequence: TGCAGTGCCAGACCCGGGCCAACAACATCTTCACCCCTCCACTTT.

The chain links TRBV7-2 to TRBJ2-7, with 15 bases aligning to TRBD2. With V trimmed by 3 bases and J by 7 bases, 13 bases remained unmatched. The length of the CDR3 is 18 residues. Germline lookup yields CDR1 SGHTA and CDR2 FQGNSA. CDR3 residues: CASSLSSRTSGRAREQYF. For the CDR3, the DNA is TGTGCCAGCAGCTTGTCCTCAAGGACTAGCGGGAGGGCCCGGGAGCAGTACTTC.

CDR3 in DNA: TGTGCCAGCAGCCCTCGGGGACTAGCGAATCGCCAAGAGACCCAGTACTTC. Translation gives CASSPRGLANRQETQYF. V gene TRBV7-2 combines with J gene TRBJ2-5; TRBD2 matches at 10 bases. V was pared by 5 bases and J by 1 base, with 10 bases of the junction left unmatched. From germline, CDR1 is SGHTA and CDR2 FQGNSA. The CDR3 is made up of 17 amino acids.

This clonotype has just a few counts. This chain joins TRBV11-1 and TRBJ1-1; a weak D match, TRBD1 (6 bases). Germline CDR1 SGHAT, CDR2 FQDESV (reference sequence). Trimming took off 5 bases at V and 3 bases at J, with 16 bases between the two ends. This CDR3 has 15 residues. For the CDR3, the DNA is TGTGCCAGCAGCAATCCCAAGCCAGGGGACACTGAAGCTTTCTTT. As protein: CASSNPKPGDTEAFF. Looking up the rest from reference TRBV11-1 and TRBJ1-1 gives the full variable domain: EAEVAQSPRYKITEKSQAVAFWCDPISGHATLYWYRQILGQGPELLVQFQDESVVDDSQLPKDRFSAERLKGVDSTLKIQPAELGDSAMYLCASSNPKPGDTEAFFGQGTRLTVV.

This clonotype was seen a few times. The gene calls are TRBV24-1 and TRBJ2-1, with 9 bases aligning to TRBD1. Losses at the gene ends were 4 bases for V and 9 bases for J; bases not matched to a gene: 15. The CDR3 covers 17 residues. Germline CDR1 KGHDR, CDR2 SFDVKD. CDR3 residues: CATSDNRGTGQYGEQFF. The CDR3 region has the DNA TGTGCCACCAGTGACAATCGAGGGACAGGGCAGTACGGTGAGCAGTTCTTC.

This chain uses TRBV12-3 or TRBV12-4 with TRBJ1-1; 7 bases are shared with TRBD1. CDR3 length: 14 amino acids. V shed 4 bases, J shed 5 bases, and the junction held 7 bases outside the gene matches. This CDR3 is CASSSTQGVTEAFF. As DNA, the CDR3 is TGTGCCAGCAGTTCAACTCAGGGGGTAACTGAAGCTTTCTTT.

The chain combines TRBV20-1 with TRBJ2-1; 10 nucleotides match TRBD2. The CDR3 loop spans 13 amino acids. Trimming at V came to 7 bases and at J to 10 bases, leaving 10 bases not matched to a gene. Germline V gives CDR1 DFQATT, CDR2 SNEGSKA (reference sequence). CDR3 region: CSGLGLAGVEQFF. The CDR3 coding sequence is TGCAGTGGCCTGGGGCTAGCGGGGGTCGAGCAGTTCTTC.

CDR3 DNA: TGTGCCAGCAGCTTAGTTCCGGGAGTTACCTTATACGAGCAGTACTTC. Translation gives CASSLVPGVTLYEQYF. The chain has TRBV7-8 and TRBJ2-7; possibly TRBD2 for D (6 bases). The CDR3 spans 16 residues. Germline V gene data show CDR1 as SGHVS and CDR2 as FQNEAQ. Trimming pared 1 base from V and 4 bases from J, leaving 17 bases between.

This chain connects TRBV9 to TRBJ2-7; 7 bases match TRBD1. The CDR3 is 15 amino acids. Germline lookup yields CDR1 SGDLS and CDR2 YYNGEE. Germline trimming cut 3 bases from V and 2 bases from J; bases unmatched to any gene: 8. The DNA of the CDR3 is TGTGCCAGCAGCGCAGGAGGACAGGCAGCCTACGAGCAGTACTTC. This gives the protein CASSAGGQAAYEQYF.

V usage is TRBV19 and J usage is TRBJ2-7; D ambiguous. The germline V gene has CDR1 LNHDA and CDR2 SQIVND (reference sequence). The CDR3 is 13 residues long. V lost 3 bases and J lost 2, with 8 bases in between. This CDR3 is CASSMTETYEQYF. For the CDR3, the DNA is TGTGCCAGTAGTATGACGGAGACCTACGAGCAGTACTTC.

This chain's CDR3 is CASSQDPPGANTEAFF. The CDR3 DNA reads as TGTGCCAGCAGCCAAGATCCCCCGGGGGCCAATACTGAAGCTTTCTTT. The chain links TRBV3-1 to TRBJ1-1, with D perhaps TRBD1 (6 bases). CDR3 length equals 16 residues. V was trimmed by 0 bases and J by 5 bases, leaving 16 bases between them. Germline CDR1 LGHDT, CDR2 YNNKEL (reference sequence).

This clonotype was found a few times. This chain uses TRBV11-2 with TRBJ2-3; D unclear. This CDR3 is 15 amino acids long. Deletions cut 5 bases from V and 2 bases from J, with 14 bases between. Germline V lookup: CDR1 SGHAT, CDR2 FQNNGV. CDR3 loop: CASSPRSVVTDTQYF. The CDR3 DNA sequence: TGTGCCAGCAGCCCAAGGTCGGTCGTCACAGATACGCAGTATTTT. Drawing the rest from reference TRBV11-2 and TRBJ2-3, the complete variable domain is EAGVAQSPRYKIIEKRQSVAFWCNPISGHATLYWYQQILGQGPKLLIQFQNNGVVDDSQLPKDRFSAERLKGVDSTLKIQPAKLEDSAVYLCASSPRSVVTDTQYFGPGTRLTVL.

In nucleotides, the CDR3 is TGCAGTGCTAGTACGGGATTCACAGATACGCAGTATTTT. This gives the protein CSASTGFTDTQYF. This chain joins TRBV20-1 and TRBJ2-3, with a possible D match to TRBD2 (5 bases). Trimming cost V 3 bases and J 2 bases, with 9 bases left between them. This CDR3 has 13 amino acids. The germline V gene encodes CDR1 DFQATT and CDR2 SNEGSKA (reference sequence).

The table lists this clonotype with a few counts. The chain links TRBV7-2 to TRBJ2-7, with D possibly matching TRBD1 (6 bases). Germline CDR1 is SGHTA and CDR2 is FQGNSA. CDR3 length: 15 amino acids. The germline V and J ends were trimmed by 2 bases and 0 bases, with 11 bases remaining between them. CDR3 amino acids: CASSLTQGSSYEQYF. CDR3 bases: TGTGCCAGCAGCTTAACGCAGGGGAGCTCCTACGAGCAGTACTTC.

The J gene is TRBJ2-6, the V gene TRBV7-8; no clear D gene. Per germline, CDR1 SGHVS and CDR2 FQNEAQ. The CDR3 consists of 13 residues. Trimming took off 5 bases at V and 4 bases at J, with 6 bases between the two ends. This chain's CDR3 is CASSVAGANVLTF. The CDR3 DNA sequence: TGTGCCAGCAGCGTCGCAGGGGCCAACGTCCTGACTTTC.

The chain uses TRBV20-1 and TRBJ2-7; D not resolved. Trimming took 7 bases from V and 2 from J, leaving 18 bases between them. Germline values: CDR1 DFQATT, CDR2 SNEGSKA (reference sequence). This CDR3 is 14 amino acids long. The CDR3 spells CSVTRSSQAYEQYF. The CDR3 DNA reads TGCAGTGTGACGAGAAGTAGCCAGGCCTACGAGCAGTACTTC.

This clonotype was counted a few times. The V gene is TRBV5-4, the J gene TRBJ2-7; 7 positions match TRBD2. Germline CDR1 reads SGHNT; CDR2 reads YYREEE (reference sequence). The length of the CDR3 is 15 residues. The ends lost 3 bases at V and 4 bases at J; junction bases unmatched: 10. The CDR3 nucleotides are TGTGCCAGCAGCTCCTCAGCTGGGAGGGGATACGAGCAGTACTTC. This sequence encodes CASSSSAGRGYEQYF. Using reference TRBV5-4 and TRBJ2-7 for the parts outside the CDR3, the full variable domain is ETGVTQSPTHLIKTRGQQVTLRCSSQSGHNTVSWYQQALGQGPQFIFQYYREEENGRGNFPPRFSGLQFPNYSSELNVNALELDDSALYLCASSSSAGRGYEQYFGPGTRLTVT.

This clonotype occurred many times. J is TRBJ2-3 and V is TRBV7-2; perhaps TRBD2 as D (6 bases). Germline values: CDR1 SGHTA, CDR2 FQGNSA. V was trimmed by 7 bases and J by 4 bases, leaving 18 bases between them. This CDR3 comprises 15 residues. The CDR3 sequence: CASNRGAGLSDTQYF. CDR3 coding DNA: TGTGCCAGCAACCGTGGGGCGGGATTATCAGATACGCAGTATTTT.

The CDR3 DNA reads as TGTGCCAGCAGCCTCCTATCCGGGGCTGAGCAGTTCTTC. Translation gives CASSLLSGAEQFF. The chain has TRBV5-4 and TRBJ2-1; D possibly matches TRBD1 or TRBD2 (5 bases each). The germline V gene has CDR1 SGHNT and CDR2 YYREEE (reference sequence). This CDR3 contains 13 residues. Trimming took 4 bases from V and 9 from J, leaving 14 bases between them. Variable domain in full (rest from reference TRBV5-4 and TRBJ2-1): ETGVTQSPTHLIKTRGQQVTLRCSSQSGHNTVSWYQQALGQGPQFIFQYYREEENGRGNFPPRFSGLQFPNYSSELNVNALELDDSALYLCASSLLSGAEQFFGPGTRLTVL.

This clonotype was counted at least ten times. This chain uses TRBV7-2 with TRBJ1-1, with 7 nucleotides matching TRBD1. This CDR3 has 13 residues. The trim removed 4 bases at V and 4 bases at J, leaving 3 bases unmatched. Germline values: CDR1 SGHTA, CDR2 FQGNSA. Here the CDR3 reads CASSSQGPTEAFF. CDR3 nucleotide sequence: TGTGCCAGCAGCTCACAGGGGCCCACTGAAGCTTTCTTT.

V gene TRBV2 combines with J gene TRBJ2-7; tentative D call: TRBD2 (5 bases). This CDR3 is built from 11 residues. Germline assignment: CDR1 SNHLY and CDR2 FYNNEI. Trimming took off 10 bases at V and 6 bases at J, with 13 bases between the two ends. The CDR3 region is CATSGGPEQYF. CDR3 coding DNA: TGTGCCACCTCAGGAGGCCCCGAGCAGTACTTC.